The present entry profiles one TCR beta chain with its context. Under the authors' procedure: Quantification of nucleated cells was approximated via reference gene primer amplification. TCRdb keeps only in-frame clones here, not all; method: immunoSEQ multiplex PCR. V and J calls plus clone size are reproduced from that table; the DNA served to infer D and trimming. This sample has about 360,000 clones, with around 88% found just once. This specimen comes from a study of blood T cell repertoires in COVID-19. Across the study: COVID-19 samples, acute and convalescent, were from the United States, Italy and Spain.

The CDR3 runs 12 residues. Trimming took 4 bases from V and 4 from J, leaving 6 bases between them. Germline V lookup: CDR1 KGHDR, CDR2 SFDVKD. The sequenced sample consisted of peripheral blood. The rearrangement uses TRBV24-1 and TRBJ1-2; D uncertain. The clonotype was recovered from a man aged 25-40 years with active or convalescent COVID-19. The CDR3 spells CATSDTGYGYTF. Written as DNA, the CDR3 is TGTGCCACCAGTGACACGGGCTATGGCTACACCTTC.